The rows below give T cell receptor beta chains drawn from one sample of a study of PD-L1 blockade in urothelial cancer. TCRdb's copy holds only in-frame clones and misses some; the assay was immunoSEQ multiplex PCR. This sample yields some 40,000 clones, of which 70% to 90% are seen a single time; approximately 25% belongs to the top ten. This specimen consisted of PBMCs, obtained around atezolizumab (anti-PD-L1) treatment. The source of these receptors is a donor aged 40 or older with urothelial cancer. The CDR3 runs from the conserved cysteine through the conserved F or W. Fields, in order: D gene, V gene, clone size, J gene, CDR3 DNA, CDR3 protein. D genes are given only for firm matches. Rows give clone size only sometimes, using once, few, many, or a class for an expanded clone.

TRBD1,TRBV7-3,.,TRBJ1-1,TGTGCCAGCACCAAGGGGGCAGGGGCTGAAGCTTTCTTT,CASTKGAGAEAFF
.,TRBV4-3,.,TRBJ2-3,TGCGCCAGCAGCCATCTGGCGGGGGCTAGCACAGATACGCAGTATTTT,CASSHLAGASTDTQYF
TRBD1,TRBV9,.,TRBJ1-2,TGTGCCAGCAGCGTAGAGGACAGGTCGTACTATGGCTACACCTTC,CASSVEDRSYYGYTF
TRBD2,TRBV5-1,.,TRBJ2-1,TGCGCCAGCAGCTTGGACACTAGCGGGAGCGGTGAGCAGTTCTTC,CASSLDTSGSGEQFF
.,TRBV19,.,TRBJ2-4,TGTGCCACCTCTCTCCGGGTTGGAAACATTCAGTACTTC,CATSLRVGNIQYF
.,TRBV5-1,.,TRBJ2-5,TGCGCCAGCCAGGGGCCTATGAGGGGAGAGACCCAGTACTTC,CASQGPMRGETQYF
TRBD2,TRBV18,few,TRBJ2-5,TGTGCCAGCTTGGTCCTAGCGGGGGAGAAAGAGACCCAGTACTTC,CASLVLAGEKETQYF
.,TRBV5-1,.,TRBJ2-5,TGCGCCAGCAGCTTCTTGGAGACCCAGTACTTC,CASSFLETQYF
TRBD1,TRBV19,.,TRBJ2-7,TGTGCCACCGGACAGGGATTATTCGGGCAGTACTTC,CATGQGLFGQYF
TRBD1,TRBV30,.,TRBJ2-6,TGTGCCTGGAGCGAAGGGACAGGTCCTGCTGGGGCCAACGTCCTGACTTTC,CAWSEGTGPAGANVLTF
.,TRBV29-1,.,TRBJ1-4,TGCAGCGTTGAAGGGGGGAGGGGGTTTAATGAAAAACTGTTTTTT,CSVEGGRGFNEKLFF
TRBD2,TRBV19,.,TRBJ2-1,TGTGCCAGTACCCCATCAAGTGGGGGGGGAACCTACAATGAGCAGTTCTTC,CASTPSSGGGTYNEQFF
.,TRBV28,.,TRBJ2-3,TGTGCCAGCAGGAAGGACAGCCCGGTGGATACGCAGTATTTT,CASRKDSPVDTQYF
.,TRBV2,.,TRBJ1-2,TGTGCCAGCGGCGGGAGTTCCTATGGCTACACCTTC,CASGGSSYGYTF
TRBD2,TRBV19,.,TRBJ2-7,TGTGCCAGTAGTAGGGGGCGGGGGGCCTCCTACGAGCAGTACTTC,CASSRGRGASYEQYF
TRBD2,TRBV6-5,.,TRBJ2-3,TGTGCCAGCCTGGATAGCGGGGCCACAGATACGCAGTATTTT,CASLDSGATDTQYF
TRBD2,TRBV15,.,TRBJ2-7,TGTGCCACCAGCCCCGGGACTAGCGGGAGGGCCTACGAGCAGTACTTC,CATSPGTSGRAYEQYF
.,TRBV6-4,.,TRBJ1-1,TGTGCCAGCAGTGACTCGTCGGGGGTCGCTGAAGCTTTCTTT,CASSDSSGVAEAFF
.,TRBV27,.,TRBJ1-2,TGTGCCAGCAGCCGGGGGGGACAAGTGAACTATGGCTACACCTTC,CASSRGGQVNYGYTF
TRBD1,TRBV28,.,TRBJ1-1,TGTGCCAGCACCCCTGTGGGACAGGGCCTAACAGGGGATTACATTGAAGCTTTCTTT,CASTPVGQGLTGDYIEAFF
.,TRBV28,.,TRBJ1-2,TGTGCCAGCAGTTTCCCCGACAGGAGCTATGGCTACACCTTC,CASSFPDRSYGYTF
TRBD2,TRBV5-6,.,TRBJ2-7,TGTGCCAGCAGCTTGGTAGCGGGAGGACGGAGGGAGCAGTACTTC,CASSLVAGGRREQYF
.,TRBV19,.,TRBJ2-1,TGTGCCAGTAGTATTTCTACTAGCTCCTACAATGAGCAGTTCTTC,CASSISTSSYNEQFF
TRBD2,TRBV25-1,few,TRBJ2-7,TGTGCCAGCAGTGTGGCGGGAGCCGGGGAGCAGTACTTC,CASSVAGAGEQYF
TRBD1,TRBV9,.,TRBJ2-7,TGTGCCAGCAGCGTAGGTGGACAGGGCTTCTACGAGCAGTACTTC,CASSVGGQGFYEQYF
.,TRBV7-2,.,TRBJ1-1,TGTGCCAGCAGCTTATACGGCAGGGGCACTGAAGCTTTCTTT,CASSLYGRGTEAFF
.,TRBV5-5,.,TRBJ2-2,TGTGCCAGCAGCTTGGATGGCATGGCGGGATCGCTCACCGGGGAGCTGTTTTTT,CASSLDGMAGSLTGELFF
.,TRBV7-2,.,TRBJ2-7,TGTGCCAGCAGCGGGGGGGCGGGACCCTACGAGCAGTACTTC,CASSGGAGPYEQYF